Each of the 31 T cell receptor beta chains below was sequenced from the same sample in a study of shared clonotypes between healthy human individuals. TCRdb's table, derived via immunoSEQ multiplex PCR, lists solely in-frame clones and lacks some. The table includes about 1 million clones, 60% to 80% detected once. Sequenced material: memory CD4+ T cells sorted from blood. This sample's subset: CD45RA-negative fraction. All receptors come from a man in his late teens or twenties in good health.

This chain joins TRBV28 and TRBJ2-3, with no clear D. Germline values: CDR1 MDHEN, CDR2 SYDVKM. Trimming removed 1 base at V and 2 bases at J, with 1 base between. CDR3 size: 12 residues. This chain's CDR3 is CASSLFTDTQYF. The DNA of the CDR3 is TGTGCCAGCAGTTTATTCACAGATACGCAGTATTTT.

The chain recombines TRBV4-2 with TRBJ1-4, with D perhaps TRBD1 (5 bases). Trimming stripped 0 bases from V and 7 bases from J, with 12 bases between. Germline V gene data show CDR1 as LGHNA and CDR2 as YNFKEQ. The CDR3 consists of 15 residues. The chain's CDR3 is CASSQEWTGGEKLFF. The CDR3 nucleotides are TGTGCCAGCAGCCAAGAATGGACCGGGGGTGAAAAACTGTTTTTT.

The J gene is TRBJ1-5, the V gene TRBV6-1; TRBD1 agrees at 7 bases. CDR1 and CDR2 from the germline V gene are MNHNS and SASEGT. Losses at the gene ends were 8 bases for V and 3 bases for J; bases not matched to a gene: 4. This CDR3 is built from 13 residues. In nucleotides, the CDR3 is TGTGCCAGCGTTGACAGGGACAATCAGCCCCAGCATTTT. Residues: CASVDRDNQPQHF.

The J gene is TRBJ1-6, the V gene TRBV27; D gene uncertain. V gave up 5 bases and J gave up 10 bases, with 12 bases separating them. Per the germline V gene, CDR1 is MNHEY and CDR2 is SMNVEV (reference sequence). The CDR3 runs 13 residues. The CDR3 protein is CASSPQFGSPLHF. The CDR3 DNA follows: TGTGCCAGCAGTCCCCAATTTGGATCACCCCTCCACTTT.

The chain is built from TRBV29-1 and TRBJ2-7, with TRBD2 as a possible D gene (6 bases). Germline V gives CDR1 SQVTM, CDR2 ANQGSEA. V dropped 7 bases and J dropped 3 bases, with 10 bases sitting between them. CDR3 length: 11 residues. The DNA for the CDR3 is TGCAGCGGACGGGAGAACTACGAGCAGTACTTC. Protein: CSGRENYEQYF.

The chain uses TRBV5-4 and TRBJ2-7; the D gene is possibly TRBD2 (5 bases). CDR3 length: 15 amino acids. With 0 bases removed from V and 2 bases from J, the gap between germline ends came to 12 bases. Germline CDR1 and CDR2: SGHNT and YYREEE (reference sequence). In DNA form, the CDR3 reads TGTGCCAGCAGCTTGGGAGGGATGGGGACCTACGAGCAGTACTTC. Amino acid sequence: CASSLGGMGTYEQYF.

The gene calls are TRBV5-1 and TRBJ1-2; D gene ambiguous. The CDR3 contains 15 residues. Between the trimmed V and J ends, which lost 0 bases and 0 bases, there was a span of 9 bases. Germline loops: CDR1 SGHRS, CDR2 YFSETQ. CDR3: CASSLALGSNYGYTF. In DNA form, the CDR3 reads TGCGCCAGCAGCTTGGCTTTAGGATCTAACTATGGCTACACCTTC.

V is TRBV5-1 and J is TRBJ2-3, with D tentatively TRBD1 (5 bases). Per the germline V gene, CDR1 is SGHRS and CDR2 is YFSETQ. V was trimmed by 1 base and J by 4 bases, leaving 13 bases between them. The CDR3 is 15 residues long. The CDR3 protein is CASSLLRVTADTQYF. The CDR3 coding sequence is TGCGCCAGCAGCTTGCTCAGGGTAACAGCAGATACGCAGTATTTT.

CDR3 nucleotides: TGTGCCTGGAGTCGTTCACCTGGGGCCTACGAGCAGTACTTC. This gives the protein CAWSRSPGAYEQYF. The V gene is TRBV30, the J gene TRBJ2-7; the D is unclear. Germline-derived CDR1 and CDR2 are GTSNPN and SVGIG (reference sequence). This CDR3 has 14 amino acids. The V end lost 2 bases, the J end lost 2 bases, and 13 bases lay between the germline ends.

This chain uses TRBV5-4 with TRBJ1-2; D is uncertain. Between the trimmed V and J ends, which lost 4 bases and 4 bases, there was a span of 11 bases. Germline values: CDR1 SGHNT, CDR2 YYREEE (reference sequence). The CDR3 runs to 13 residues. CDR3: CASSLTGFYGYTF. In DNA, the CDR3 is TGTGCCAGCAGCCTGACCGGTTTCTATGGCTACACCTTC.

The V call is TRBV19, the J call TRBJ1-2; no definite D call. The V gene's germline CDR1 is LNHDA and CDR2 SQIVND (reference sequence). V was shortened by 6 bases and J by 4 bases, with 9 bases between the two germline ends. The CDR3 totals 12 residues. The CDR3: CASSPSSYGYTF. The CDR3 DNA reads as TGTGCCAGTAGCCCCTCCAGCTATGGCTACACCTTC.

The chain links TRBV11-2 to TRBJ2-7; 8 bases map to TRBD2. V was pared by 2 bases and J by 5 bases, with 11 bases of the junction left unmatched. Germline loops: CDR1 SGHAT, CDR2 FQNNGV. The CDR3 covers 16 residues. Here the CDR3 reads CASSLKPGLGAHEQYF. CDR3 nucleotide sequence: TGTGCCAGCAGCTTAAAACCGGGACTAGGGGCCCACGAGCAGTACTTC. The entire variable domain, with the rest obtained from reference TRBV11-2 and TRBJ2-7, is as follows: EAGVAQSPRYKIIEKRQSVAFWCNPISGHATLYWYQQILGQGPKLLIQFQNNGVVDDSQLPKDRFSAERLKGVDSTLKIQPAKLEDSAVYLCASSLKPGLGAHEQYFGPGTRLTVT.

The sample holds a few counts of this clone. V is TRBV9 and J is TRBJ1-3, with D maybe TRBD1 (6 bases). Germline V gene lookup returns CDR1 SGDLS and CDR2 YYNGEE. There are 15 residues in the CDR3. The ends were cut back, 3 bases at V and 2 bases at J, with 12 bases in the middle. CDR3 sequence reads: CASSATDSTGNTIYF. The CDR3 region has the DNA TGTGCCAGCAGCGCCACGGACAGTACTGGAAACACCATATATTTT.

A few counts support this clone. The gene calls are TRBV5-1 and TRBJ2-7; D may be TRBD1 or TRBD2 (7 bases each). The ends were cut back, 1 base at V and 7 bases at J, with 27 bases in the middle. CDR1 is SGHRS, CDR2 YFSETQ, per germline. The CDR3 is 18 residues long. CDR3 sequence reads: CASSLWDKGASGAWEQYF. The DNA for the CDR3 is TGCGCCAGCAGCTTGTGGGATAAGGGGGCTAGCGGTGCGTGGGAGCAGTACTTC.

The gene calls are TRBV19 and TRBJ1-6; 9 bases are shared with TRBD1. The CDR3 is 16 residues long. V dropped 6 bases and J dropped 7; count of bases not matched to a gene: 10. From germline, CDR1 is LNHDA and CDR2 SQIVND (reference sequence). CDR3 sequence: CASRNWGQGTNSPLHF. For the CDR3, the DNA is TGTGCCAGTAGGAACTGGGGACAGGGTACGAATTCACCCCTCCACTTT.

At least ten counts were recorded for this clone. The chain recombines TRBV30 with TRBJ1-4, with unresolved D. The CDR3 covers 15 residues. V was clipped by 0 bases and J by 3 bases, with 11 bases between them. Germline V CDR1 and CDR2: GTSNPN, SVGIG (reference sequence). The DNA of the CDR3 is TGTGCCTGGAGTGTACCGGGCAGCCCTAATGAAAAACTGTTTTTT. Protein: CAWSVPGSPNEKLFF.

This chain links TRBV11-2 with TRBJ2-7; D is undetermined. Germline-derived CDR1 and CDR2 are SGHAT and FQNNGV. The CDR3 has 14 amino acids. The ends were cut back, 0 bases at V and 6 bases at J, with 12 bases in the middle. CDR3 amino acids: CASSLDLIVGEQYF. CDR3 bases: TGTGCCAGCAGCTTAGATCTGATAGTGGGCGAGCAGTACTTC.

This clone was seen a handful of times. The sample holds other DNA sequences that translate to the same CDR3. This chain links TRBV29-1 with TRBJ1-1; D perhaps matches TRBD1 (5 bases). Germline assignment: CDR1 SQVTM and CDR2 ANQGSEA. V dropped 3 bases and J dropped 5 bases, with 7 bases sitting between them. The CDR3 contains 11 residues. In nucleotides, the CDR3 is TGCAGCGTTGATAAGGGGACTGAAGCTTTCTTT. This encodes CSVDKGTEAFF.

The genes are TRBV30 and TRBJ1-2; weak D call: TRBD1 (5 bases). The germline CDR1 and CDR2 sequences are GTSNPN and SVGIG (reference sequence). This CDR3 region has 12 residues. The V and J ends lost 3 bases and 6 bases respectively, with 11 bases between them. The CDR3, as DNA: TGTGCCTGGAGACTGGGGGGTGATGGCTACACCTTC. Protein: CAWRLGGDGYTF.

This clone was counted only a few times. This chain connects TRBV28 to TRBJ1-2; 7 bases are a match to TRBD1. This CDR3 is 14 amino acids long. Per germline, CDR1 MDHEN and CDR2 SYDVKM. The V and J ends lost 6 bases and 4 bases, in that order; junction bases with no gene match: 8. CDR3: CASSIGQDLYGYTF. In DNA form, the CDR3 reads TGTGCCAGCAGCATAGGACAGGACCTCTATGGCTACACCTTC.

Turning to this clone: Other DNA sequences of this sample code for an identical CDR3. CDR3 nucleotide sequence: TGCAGTGCCCGGCGCTACAATGAGCAGTTCTTC. Amino acids: CSARRYNEQFF. V and J are TRBV20-1 and TRBJ2-1; D is unclear. The V and J ends lost 6 bases and 3 bases respectively, with 6 bases between them. Germline V gene lookup returns CDR1 DFQATT and CDR2 SNEGSKA (reference sequence). There are 11 residues in the CDR3.

Concerning this clone itself: This sample also contains other DNA sequences that code for the same CDR3. The chain combines TRBV5-4 with TRBJ2-6; D gene unclear. Germline loops: CDR1 SGHNT, CDR2 YYREEE (reference sequence). Trimming pared 1 base from V and 0 bases from J, leaving 2 bases between. The CDR3 totals 14 residues. CDR3 in DNA: TGTGCCAGCAGCTTGCCCTCTGGGGCCAACGTCCTGACTTTC. It specifies CASSLPSGANVLTF.

This clone was observed once. CDR3 DNA sequence: TGTGCCAGCAGCTTCCTACTTCGGACTACCTCTGAGCAGTTCTTC. This gives the protein CASSFLLRTTSEQFF. The J gene is TRBJ2-1, the V gene TRBV7-9, with D perhaps matching TRBD2 (6 bases). Trimming pared 3 bases from V and 9 bases from J, leaving 18 bases between. The germline V gene has CDR1 SEHNR and CDR2 FQNEAQ (reference sequence). The CDR3 runs 15 residues. Full variable domain (rest looked up from reference TRBV7-9 and TRBJ2-1): DTGVSQNPRHKITKRGQNVTFRCDPISEHNRLYWYRQTLGQGPEFLTYFQNEAQLEKSRLLSDRFSAERPKGSFSTLEIQRTEQGDSAMYLCASSFLLRTTSEQFFGPGTRLTVL.

The chain recombines TRBV4-1 with TRBJ1-3; 8 bases agree with TRBD1. J was trimmed by 4 bases and V by 1 base; bases with no gene match: 9. Germline V gives CDR1 MGHRA, CDR2 YSYEKL. CDR3 length: 17 residues. As DNA, the CDR3 is TGCGCCAGCAGCCAAGCCCACAAGGACAGGGACGGAAACACCATATATTTT. Translation: CASSQAHKDRDGNTIYF.

The genes are TRBV6-1 and TRBJ2-7; weak D call: TRBD2 (5 bases). This CDR3 contains 13 residues. Germline assignment: CDR1 MNHNS and CDR2 SASEGT. Trimming stripped 10 bases from V and 3 bases from J, with 16 bases between. CDR3 DNA sequence: TGTGCCACTGACACCGGGATGGGCTACGAGCAGTACTTC. This sequence encodes CATDTGMGYEQYF.

A remark on this clone: This sample includes further DNA sequences coding for the same CDR3. This chain joins TRBV5-4 and TRBJ2-1; 9 bases fit TRBD1. Germline assignment: CDR1 SGHNT and CDR2 YYREEE (reference sequence). There are 15 residues in the CDR3. Losses at the gene ends were 3 bases for V and 4 bases for J; bases not matched to a gene: 5. Here the CDR3 DNA reads TGTGCCAGCAGCTCACCGGGACAGGGTTACAATGAGCAGTTCTTC. Amino acid sequence: CASSSPGQGYNEQFF.

V gene TRBV13 combines with J gene TRBJ2-1; TRBD2 matches 7 bases. J gave up 4 bases and V 0 bases, and 6 bases lay outside the gene matches. Germline values: CDR1 PRHDT, CDR2 FYEKMQ (reference sequence). The CDR3 spans 16 residues. This chain's CDR3 is CASSLGGGRTYNEQFF. The CDR3 coding sequence is TGTGCCAGCAGCTTAGGGGGCGGGAGAACATACAATGAGCAGTTCTTC.

The chain carries TRBV18 and TRBJ2-1, with 9 nucleotides matching TRBD2. V was pared by 3 bases and J by 5 bases, with 8 bases of the junction left unmatched. This CDR3 comprises 16 residues. Germline values: CDR1 KGHSH, CDR2 LQKENI. The CDR3 reads CASSPSGTSKNNEQFF. The CDR3 DNA follows: TGTGCCAGCTCACCTTCCGGGACTAGCAAAAACAATGAGCAGTTCTTC.

This chain connects TRBV5-8 to TRBJ2-5; D is unresolved. V was clipped by 1 base and J by 0 bases, with 13 bases between them. Germline V gives CDR1 SGHTS, CDR2 YDEGEE. The CDR3 spans 16 residues. The CDR3 nucleotides are TGTGCCAGCAGCTTGCTGGCAGGAGTGTACCAAGAGACCCAGTACTTC. Its translation is CASSLLAGVYQETQYF.

This clone was recorded only once. The gene calls are TRBV2 and TRBJ2-2, with TRBD2 matching 11 bases. Germline values: CDR1 SNHLY, CDR2 FYNNEI. With V trimmed by 7 bases and J by 4 bases, 5 bases remained unmatched. The CDR3 loop spans 15 amino acids. The CDR3 sequence is CASNIAGGSTGELFF. The CDR3, as DNA: TGTGCCAGCAATATAGCGGGAGGGTCCACCGGGGAGCTGTTTTTT. Filled out from reference TRBV2 and TRBJ2-2, the complete variable domain reads EPEVTQTPSHQVTQMGQEVILRCVPISNHLYFYWYRQILGQKVEFLVSFYNNEISEKSEIFDDQFSVERPDGSNFTLKIRSTKLEDSAMYFCASNIAGGSTGELFFGEGSRLTVL.

This clone was counted ten times or more. This chain joins TRBV9 and TRBJ2-1, with a tentative D call TRBD1 (6 bases). Trimming stripped 4 bases from V and 7 bases from J, with 15 bases between. Germline-derived CDR1 and CDR2 are SGDLS and YYNGEE. CDR3 length equals 14 residues. The chain's CDR3 is CASSPQNRENEQFF. The CDR3 DNA follows: TGTGCCAGCAGCCCGCAGAACAGGGAGAATGAGCAGTTCTTC.